This TCR beta chain was identified in a study of blood T cell repertoires in COVID-19. The wider study: T cells, B-cell-depleted T cells, or PBMCs supplied cDNA or gDNA.

In the source study's methods: Researchers report that nucleated cell counts were estimated from reference gene primer amplification. TCRdb's copy holds only in-frame clones and misses some; the assay was immunoSEQ multiplex PCR. The V and J calls and clone size come from that table; D and trimming were worked out from the DNA. The repertoire consists of about 190,000 clones, with approximately 79% occurring once and the leading ten covering around 12%. V lost 11 bases and J 5 bases, leaving 25 bases between the germline ends. The CDR3 has 16 amino acids. CDR1 LNHDA and CDR2 SQIVND come from the germline V gene (reference sequence).

Sequencing input: peripheral blood. The receptor comes from a woman in her forties or fifties with acute or convalescent COVID-19. This chain uses TRBV19 with TRBJ1-5, with TRBD1 as a possible D gene (5 bases). In nucleotides, the CDR3 is TGTGCCTCTCTCCGGGGGTACACCACGCCCTATCAGCCCCAGCATTTT. It codes for CASLRGYTTPYQPQHF.